Shown below are 26 T cell receptor beta chains from a single sample sequenced in a study of T cell repertoires in cytomegalovirus infection. TCRdb called the reads again in MiXCR, with one record for every CDR3 protein. This sample has nearly 650,000 distinct CDR3 sequences, with 24% found just once. The sample comprised CD8+ T cells from PBMCs. These TCRs come from a human donor in good health (CMV status not recorded). Some clones in this sample may be carry-over from other donors' samples.

This clonotype was detected ten times or more. The chain joins TRBV7-6 to TRBJ1-5, with no clear D. CDR1 is SGHVS and CDR2 is FNYEAQ in the germline V gene. Trimming stripped 4 bases from V and 6 bases from J, with 10 bases between. CDR3 size: 13 residues. Here the CDR3 reads CASSSGASQPQHF. CDR3 DNA sequence: TGTGCCAGCAGCTCGGGCGCAAGTCAGCCCCAGCATTTT.

The J gene is TRBJ1-2, the V gene TRBV29-1; D may be TRBD1 (6 bases). CDR1 SQVTM and CDR2 ANQGSEA come from the germline V gene. This CDR3 is 13 amino acids long. V was trimmed by 2 bases and J by 3 bases, leaving 10 bases between them. This CDR3 reads CSVETGTHYGYTF. Written as DNA, the CDR3 is TGCAGCGTTGAAACAGGGACTCACTATGGCTACACCTTC.

This clonotype showed up just a few times. This rearrangement joins TRBV7-6 to TRBJ2-5; possible D gene TRBD1, 6 bases. CDR3 length: 14 residues. CDR1 is SGHVS and CDR2 is FNYEAQ in the germline V gene. The ends were cut back, 5 bases at V and 3 bases at J, with 13 bases in the middle. The CDR3 DNA reads TGTGCCAGCAGCCTCCGGGACAACAAAGAGACCCAGTACTTC. Protein product: CASSLRDNKETQYF. Drawing the rest from reference TRBV7-6 and TRBJ2-5, the complete variable domain is GAGVSQSPRYKVTKRGQDVALRCDPISGHVSLYWYRQALGQGPEFLTYFNYEAQQDKSGLPNDRFSAERPEGSISTLTIQRTEQRDSAMYRCASSLRDNKETQYFGPGTRLLVL.

This clonotype has more than one count but fewer than ten. V usage is TRBV29-1 and J usage is TRBJ2-7; weak D call: TRBD1 (6 bases). Germline V gene lookup returns CDR1 SQVTM and CDR2 ANQGSEA. The CDR3 has 12 residues. The V gene lost 0 bases and the J gene lost 4 bases, with 7 bases spanning the gap. The chain's CDR3 is CSVEDQGYEQYF. CDR3 coding DNA: TGCAGCGTTGAAGATCAGGGGTACGAGCAGTACTTC.

This clonotype has ten or more counts. The rearrangement joins TRBV7-8 to TRBJ1-6, with D hard to call. Germline loops: CDR1 SGHVS, CDR2 FQNEAQ. The CDR3 sequence is 14 residues long. The V end was cut by 5 bases, the J end by 4 bases, with 9 bases between. The CDR3 DNA reads TGTGCCAGCAGCAGCAGCGTTTATAATTCACCCCTCCACTTT. Translating gives CASSSSVYNSPLHF.

The V call is TRBV4-2, the J call TRBJ1-1, with D uncertain. CDR3 length equals 16 residues. CDR1 is LGHNA and CDR2 is YNFKEQ in the germline V gene. Trimming pared 0 bases from V and 0 bases from J, leaving 11 bases between. CDR3 region: CASSQDRAGMNTEAFF. Here the CDR3 DNA reads TGTGCCAGCAGCCAAGATCGAGCCGGGATGAACACTGAAGCTTTCTTT.

This chain joins TRBV14 and TRBJ1-6; D is perhaps TRBD1 (6 bases). This CDR3 spans 14 amino acids. Germline-derived CDR1 and CDR2 are SGHDN and FVKESK. With 1 base removed from V and 13 bases from J, the gap between germline ends came to 14 bases. The CDR3 sequence is CASSQGGGGEPLHF. DNA of the CDR3: TGTGCCAGCAGCCAAGGGGGGGGCGGGGAGCCCCTCCACTTT.

By proportion, this clonotype is medium-sized. The rearrangement joins TRBV28 to TRBJ2-7; tentatively, D is TRBD2 (6 bases). There are 12 residues in the CDR3. Germline V lookup: CDR1 MDHEN, CDR2 SYDVKM. V dropped 4 bases and J dropped 3 bases, with 7 bases sitting between them. The CDR3 spells CASSSDYYEQYV. The CDR3 DNA sequence: TGTGCCAGCAGTTCGGACTACTACGAGCAGTACGTC.

This clonotype has just one count. A much larger clone sits a single nucleotide away, making a read error possible. The chain couples TRBV24-1 to TRBJ2-1; 8 bases align to TRBD1. CDR1 KGHDR and CDR2 SFDVKD come from the germline V gene. There are 14 residues in the CDR3. V was clipped by 2 bases and J by 7 bases; unmatched bases: 3. The CDR3 loop is CATSDSDRVNEQFF. The CDR3 nucleotides read TGTGCCACCAGTGATTCGGACAGGGTAAATGAGCAGTTCTTC.

This clonotype has a count of ten or more. The chain combines TRBV7-2 with TRBJ1-6, with TRBD1 identical over 8 bases. The length of the CDR3 is 15 residues. The ends lost 5 bases at V and 9 bases at J; junction bases unmatched: 9. The germline V gene encodes CDR1 SGHTA and CDR2 FQGNSA. The CDR3 loop is CASSLGQGYRSPLHF. The CDR3 nucleotides read TGTGCCAGCAGCCTAGGACAGGGTTATCGTTCACCCCTCCACTTT.

This clonotype was found a few times. The chain carries TRBV6-1 and TRBJ2-3; perhaps TRBD2 as D (6 bases). V gave up 8 bases and J gave up 1 base, with 13 bases separating them. The CDR3 sequence is 14 residues long. The V gene's germline CDR1 is MNHNS and CDR2 SASEGT. The chain's CDR3 is CASVRGWGTDTQYF. The CDR3, as DNA: TGTGCCAGCGTCCGGGGGTGGGGCACAGATACGCAGTATTTT.

Comments on this clonotype: Germline is not matched at one junction end, which may reflect a read error. The chain combines TRBV29-1 with TRBJ2-7; D perhaps matches TRBD1 (5 bases). The germline gives CDR1 SQVTM, CDR2 ANQGSEA. CDR3 length: 13 residues. CDR3 sequence reads: CGVEDTGQYEQYF. In nucleotides, the CDR3 is TGCGGCGTTGAAGATACAGGCCAGTACGAGCAGTACTTC.

This clonotype was observed a handful of times. The rearrangement uses TRBV10-2 and TRBJ1-2; D is uncertain. The CDR3 is made up of 13 amino acids. Trimming shortened V by 3 bases and J by 8 bases, and 13 bases separated the two germline ends. The germline V gene encodes CDR1 WSHSY and CDR2 SAAADI. The CDR3 region has the DNA TGCGCCAGCAGTGAAGGGCAGGCCCCGGGCTACACCTTC. Its translation: CASSEGQAPGYTF.

The chain carries TRBV28 and TRBJ2-5, with TRBD2 matching over 7 bases. The ends lost 5 bases at V and 7 bases at J; junction bases unmatched: 13. This CDR3 comprises 15 residues. Germline assignment: CDR1 MDHEN and CDR2 SYDVKM. The CDR3 protein is CASSPSGTTLGTQYF. For the CDR3, the DNA is TGTGCCAGCAGTCCCTCCGGGACTACCCTGGGGACCCAGTACTTC. The whole variable domain, remainder taken from reference TRBV28 and TRBJ2-5, is DVKVTQSSRYLVKRTGEKVFLECVQDMDHENMFWYRQDPGLGLRLIYFSYDVKMKEKGDIPEGYSVSREKKERFSLILESASTNQTSMYLCASSPSGTTLGTQYFGPGTRLLVL.

The table lists this clonotype with many counts. This chain connects TRBV7-2 to TRBJ1-6; weak D call: TRBD1 (5 bases). The V and J ends lost 3 bases and 0 bases respectively, with 12 bases between them. The CDR3 runs to 17 residues. Germline CDR1 reads SGHTA; CDR2 reads FQGNSA. CDR3 nucleotides: TGTGCCAGCAGCTTGGGGACGGAGAGCTCCTATAATTCACCCCTCCACTTT. It codes for CASSLGTESSYNSPLHF.

This clonotype was recorded many times. The chain carries TRBV7-9 and TRBJ2-1, with TRBD2 matching over 7 bases. V trimming: 4 bases; J trimming: 3 bases; junction bases outside the gene matches: 3. The CDR3 covers 14 residues. Per germline, CDR1 SEHNR and CDR2 FQNEAQ (reference sequence). CDR3: CASSSLANYNEQFF. Here the CDR3 DNA reads TGTGCCAGCAGCTCACTAGCGAACTACAATGAGCAGTTCTTC.

Note on this clonotype: One end of the junction is discordant with germline, which a read error may explain. The V call is TRBV25-1, the J call TRBJ2-1, with TRBD2 as a possible D gene (5 bases). Germline V gives CDR1 MGHDK, CDR2 SYGVNS. The CDR3 consists of 12 residues. In DNA form, the CDR3 reads TGTGTCAGCAGTGATACACGGGGAGAGCAGTTCTTC. Its protein product is CVSSDTRGEQFF.

There are many counts of this clonotype. The gene calls are TRBV7-8 and TRBJ1-5, with a weak D call TRBD1 (5 bases). Per germline, CDR1 SGHVS and CDR2 FQNEAQ. The CDR3 is made up of 14 amino acids. V was pared by 1 base and J by 4 bases, with 8 bases between. The CDR3, as DNA: TGTGCCAGCAGCTTAGAAACAGGAAATCAGCCCCAGCATTTT. Translated, it gives CASSLETGNQPQHF.

This clonotype was seen a few times. This rearrangement joins TRBV10-2 to TRBJ2-4, with D uncertain. Trimming shortened V by 7 bases and J by 8 bases, and 24 bases separated the two germline ends. Germline V lookup: CDR1 WSHSY, CDR2 SAAADI. The CDR3 runs 16 residues. The CDR3 nucleotides read TGCGCCAGCATCGATCGGGCCCTATCCCTAAATGACATTCAGTACTTC. Residues: CASIDRALSLNDIQYF.

The CDR3 spells CASRARGPGYGYTF. Here the CDR3 DNA reads TGTGCCAGCAGGGCCAGGGGGCCTGGCTATGGCTACACCTTC. The rearrangement joins TRBV12-3 or TRBV12-4 to TRBJ1-2; 8 bases are a match to TRBD1. With V trimmed by 6 bases and J by 4 bases, 7 bases remained unmatched. This CDR3 spans 14 amino acids.

As concerns this clonotype: Since a much larger clone is just one base distant, this may be a read error. This chain links TRBV6-6 with TRBJ1-4; no firm D call. V lost 7 bases and J lost 4, with 13 bases in between. The CDR3 length is 14 residues. The germline V gene encodes CDR1 MNHNY and CDR2 SVGAGI (reference sequence). CDR3: CASTLDWNNEKLFF. Here the CDR3 DNA reads TGTGCCAGCACTCTCGACTGGAATAATGAAAAACTGTTTTTT.

The rearrangement joins TRBV6-1 to TRBJ2-7; 8 bases fit TRBD2. V lost 7 bases to trimming and J lost 2 bases; unmatched junction nucleotides: 7. Per germline, CDR1 MNHNS and CDR2 SASEGT. The CDR3 is 14 residues long. The DNA for the CDR3 is TGTGCCAGCAACCCAGCGGGGGCTGCCTACGAGCAGTACGTC. Translating gives CASNPAGAAYEQYV.

This clonotype was found a few times. The chain links TRBV28 to TRBJ1-5; D perhaps matches TRBD1 (5 bases). The germline V gene encodes CDR1 MDHEN and CDR2 SYDVKM. The CDR3 is made up of 18 amino acids. Trimming pared 4 bases from V and 0 bases from J, leaving 19 bases between. The CDR3 here is CASSSPITGLYSNQPQHF. CDR3 nucleotides: TGTGCCAGCAGTTCCCCCATAACAGGTCTTTATAGCAATCAGCCCCAGCATTTT.

The chain uses TRBV27 and TRBJ1-1; D might be TRBD1 (6 bases). Germline V gives CDR1 MNHEY, CDR2 SMNVEV (reference sequence). The germline V and J ends were trimmed by 7 bases and 3 bases, with 15 bases remaining between them. CDR3 length: 14 residues. Here the CDR3 reads CASTRGGLYTEAFF. DNA of the CDR3: TGTGCCAGCACCCGGGGGGGGCTCTACACTGAAGCTTTCTTT.

This rearrangement joins TRBV29-1 to TRBJ1-3; D remains ambiguous. The CDR3 is 14 residues long. V lost 1 base, J lost 0 bases, and 7 bases lay in between. Looked up from germline, CDR1 is SQVTM and CDR2 is ANQGSEA. The CDR3 region has the DNA TGCAGCGTTGAAGGAGGGTTCTCTGGAAACACCATATATTTT. Its protein is CSVEGGFSGNTIYF.

The J gene is TRBJ2-1, the V gene TRBV5-1; TRBD2 is a possible D gene (7 bases). Between the trimmed V and J ends, which lost 7 bases and 8 bases, there was a span of 16 bases. The CDR3 covers 13 residues. Germline V gene sequence: CDR1 SGHRS, CDR2 YFSETQ. CDR3 coding DNA: TGCGCCAGCTCGGGGGGCCCGAGGGATGAGCAGTTCTTC. It translates to CASSGGPRDEQFF. Drawing the rest from reference TRBV5-1 and TRBJ2-1, the complete variable domain is KAGVTQTPRYLIKTRGQQVTLSCSPISGHRSVSWYQQTPGQGLQFLFEYFSETQRNKGNFPGRFSGRQFSNSRSEMNVSTLELGDSALYLCASSGGPRDEQFFGPGTRLTVL.